This paragraph covers one T cell receptor (beta chain) sequence. This CDR3 is 14 amino acids long. The V gene's germline CDR1 is SGHDN and CDR2 FVKESK. V was pared by 4 bases and J by 10 bases, with 14 bases between. This sample stems from a study of T cell changes during pregnancy in multiple sclerosis. Sequencing was performed with immunoSEQ multiplex PCR; in TCRdb, only in-frame clones are kept and a portion is missing. The table has some 40,000 clones, around 93% seen once. This TCR derives from a female donor with multiple sclerosis, enrolled in a pregnancy study. The sample consisted of CD4+ T cells from peripheral blood mononuclear cells, taken in the first trimester of pregnancy. V gene TRBV14 combines with J gene TRBJ1-6; D not resolved. CDR3 nucleotides: TGTGCCAGCAGCCCAGAACCCGAGGGCTCACCCCTCCACTTT. Translated, it gives CASSPEPEGSPLHF.